The rows below give T cell receptor beta chains drawn from one sample of a study of Graves' ophthalmopathy and Graves' hyperthyroidism. Each CDR3 protein gets one entry after TCRdb re-called the multiplex PCR reads with MiXCR. This table holds roughly 51,000 distinct CDR3 sequences, roughly 52% found once. Specimen: peripheral blood. The receptors shown here come from an adult man with Graves' ophthalmopathy. Each CDR3 is given with its conserved first and last residue.

>TRBJ1-2|TRBV10-2
CASRVGTDYGYTF
>TRBJ1-2|TRBV7-2
CASSLYYGYTF
>TRBJ1-4|TRBV30
CAWSVHPTDPNEKLFF
>TRBJ1-1|TRBV27
CASLGALNTEAFF
>TRBJ2-1|TRBV5-1
CASSLALGSEQFF
>TRBJ1-4|TRBV6-1
CASSRDVGVEKLFF
>TRBJ2-7|TRBV9
CASSVGSGHYEQYF
>TRBJ2-7|TRBV25-1
CASSDGIAAQYF
>TRBJ1-4|TRBV7-2
CASTRGGATNEKLFF
>TRBJ2-5|TRBV12-3/TRBV12-4
CASSPGTHQETQYF
>TRBJ2-7|TRBV20-1
CSASGGEYEQYF
>TRBJ2-2|TRBV7-3
CASSLVPTGELFF
>TRBJ2-2|TRBV19
CASKGLAHTGELFF
>TRBJ2-7|TRBV6-5
CASSYASGHYEQYF
>TRBJ2-2|TRBV7-3
CASTPRPNTGELFF
>TRBJ1-6|TRBV27
CASSGSYNSPLHF
>TRBJ2-3|TRBV7-9
CACSLSAGASTDSQYF
>TRBJ2-1|TRBV7-7
CASSLVAEQFF
>TRBJ2-5|TRBV7-8
CASSLYVEGTQYF
>TRBJ2-1|TRBV4-2
CASSQDANREQFF
>TRBJ1-1|TRBV5-1
CASSFRSQNTEAFF
>TRBJ1-2|TRBV6-1
CASNWRSYGYTF
>TRBJ2-7|TRBV20-1
CSATTGTSGEQYF
>TRBJ2-7|TRBV5-1
CASSRGTSESYEQYF
>TRBJ1-5|TRBV11-2
CASSLDRGDEQPQHF
>TRBJ1-5|TRBV11-2
CASSLEGTKNQHF
>TRBJ2-5|TRBV6-5
CASSIANLGAGETQYF
>TRBJ1-3|TRBV20-1
CSAMDGNTIYF
>TRBJ2-5|TRBV20-1
CSARERGLLETQYF
>TRBJ2-1|TRBV7-3
CASSLDAGASYNEQFF
>TRBJ2-3|TRBV7-3
CASSRTGGRTDTQYF
>TRBJ2-1|TRBV20-1
CSAAPGINNEQFF
>TRBJ1-2|TRBV6-2/TRBV6-3
CASSLDRVYSYTF
>TRBJ2-5|TRBV3-1
CASSQTDNETQYF
>TRBJ2-1|TRBV7-9
CASSLGGQGSNEQFF
>TRBJ1-1|TRBV19
CASSLQGKNTEAFF
>TRBJ1-4|TRBV15
CATSRDNRGRNEKLFF
>TRBJ1-4|TRBV19
CASSIGTGPNEKLFF
>TRBJ2-1|TRBV20-1
CSAREGVGEQFF
>TRBJ1-1|TRBV20-1
CSASTGQGAPGTEAFF
>TRBJ1-2|TRBV9
CASSVGSEGLDGYTF
>TRBJ1-2|TRBV5-1
CASSLAELAGSNYGYTF
>TRBJ2-1|TRBV5-1
CANSLAGSSYNKQFF
>TRBJ2-6|TRBV5-1
CASSLGGGRANVLTF
>TRBJ2-3|TRBV7-9
CASSRGRTQYF
>TRBJ2-7|TRBV19
CASSTGLAGAQYF
>TRBJ2-1|TRBV28
CASSTPGTHNEQFF
>TRBJ2-7|TRBV2
CASHPGTGGWEQYF
>TRBJ2-7|TRBV20-1
CSARDPGTSGMTYEQYF
>TRBJ1-1|TRBV2
CVSNGRGNTEALF
>TRBJ1-4|TRBV7-9
CASSLDRGGVGKLFF
>TRBJ1-5|TRBV20-1
CTAKGTGGIQPQHF
>TRBJ1-1|TRBV10-3
CAISSPRAKGSNTEAFF
>TRBJ2-7|TRBV7-9
CASSQGLAGGQYF
>TRBJ2-7|TRBV19
CASSPGALGYEQYF
>TRBJ1-1|TRBV6-1
CASSEAEENTEAFF
>TRBJ2-7|TRBV2
CASARDRGEEQYF